These T cell receptor beta chains were read from a single sample in a study of blood T cells in healthy people across ages. TCRdb re-called the 5' RACE reads through MiXCR, storing one row per CDR3 protein. The sample contains hundreds of thousands of distinct CDR3 sequences, more than 25% of which appear only once. The sample consisted of blood. The origin of the receptors is a woman aged 80 or older in good health. Each CDR3 is given with its conserved first and last residue. A D gene is named only where the DNA matches it firmly. Not all rows give a size; the values are once, few, many and, for expanded clones, a class.

d_gene: TRBD1; v_gene: TRBV6-2/TRBV6-3; abundance: few; j_gene: TRBJ1-2; CDR3aa: CASRHRDRVIYGYTF; CDR3nt: TGTGCCAGCAGACACCGGGACAGGGTGATATATGGCTACACCTTC
d_gene: TRBD1; v_gene: TRBV7-8; abundance: -; j_gene: TRBJ2-5; CDR3aa: CASSLEGQAGMGQYF; CDR3nt: TGTGCCAGCAGCTTAGAGGGACAGGCAGGGATGGGGCAGTACTTC
d_gene: TRBD2; v_gene: TRBV6-2/TRBV6-3; abundance: many; j_gene: TRBJ2-5; CDR3aa: CASSYGGRETQYF; CDR3nt: TGTGCCAGCAGTTACGGCGGGAGGGAGACCCAGTACTTC
d_gene: TRBD2; v_gene: TRBV5-1; abundance: many; j_gene: TRBJ2-5; CDR3aa: CASSFTGTSGNQETQYF; CDR3nt: TGCGCCAGCAGCTTCACCGGGACTAGCGGTAACCAAGAGACCCAGTACTTC
d_gene: -; v_gene: TRBV7-9; abundance: many; j_gene: TRBJ1-1; CDR3aa: CASSLVTENTEAFF; CDR3nt: TGTGCCAGCAGCTTAGTAACCGAGAACACTGAAGCTTTCTTT
d_gene: -; v_gene: TRBV7-2; abundance: -; j_gene: TRBJ2-7; CDR3aa: CASARTASYEQYF; CDR3nt: TGTGCCAGCGCGCGGACAGCATCCTACGAGCAGTACTTC
d_gene: -; v_gene: TRBV20-1; abundance: once; j_gene: TRBJ1-2; CDR3aa: CSARDGTRGGYGYTF; CDR3nt: TGCAGTGCTAGAGATGGGACTCGGGGTGGCTATGGCTACACCTTC
d_gene: -; v_gene: TRBV20-1; abundance: many; j_gene: TRBJ2-7; CDR3aa: CSADRDNQQYF; CDR3nt: TGCAGTGCTGACCGGGACAATCAGCAGTACTTC
d_gene: TRBD2; v_gene: TRBV30; abundance: many; j_gene: TRBJ2-1; CDR3aa: CASQRGSYNEQFF; CDR3nt: TGTGCCTCCCAGCGGGGTTCCTACAATGAGCAGTTCTTC
d_gene: TRBD1; v_gene: TRBV7-2; abundance: many; j_gene: TRBJ1-4; CDR3aa: CASSSGQPVEKLFF; CDR3nt: TGTGCCAGCAGCTCGGGACAGCCGGTTGAAAAACTGTTTTTT